This is a list of T cell receptor beta chains from one sample in a study of blood T cell repertoires in COVID-19. Data came from immunoSEQ multiplex PCR; TCRdb stores just in-frame clones and leaves some out. The top ten hold 35% of the sample, which has fewer than 85,000 clones, 70% to 85% seen once. The sequenced sample consisted of peripheral blood. Receptors originate from a woman aged 70 to 79 with acute or convalescent COVID-19. CDR3s include the opening cysteine and the closing phenylalanine or tryptophan. D genes are given only for firm matches. Clone size is shown for a subset of rows, as once, few, many or a class of expanded clone.

abundance,v_gene,d_gene,j_gene,CDR3aa,CDR3nt
NA,TRBV7-8,NA,TRBJ2-7,CASSNSEFSYEQYF,TGTGCCAGCAGCAACAGTGAGTTCTCCTACGAGCAGTACTTC
NA,TRBV27,TRBD2,TRBJ2-2,CASSPLAGVTGELFF,TGTGCCAGCAGTCCACTAGCGGGAGTCACCGGGGAGCTGTTTTTT
many,TRBV28,NA,TRBJ1-5,CASSPIRGLSNQPQHF,TGTGCCAGCAGTCCAATCAGGGGATTGAGCAATCAGCCCCAGCATTTT
NA,TRBV28,TRBD1,TRBJ1-6,CASSSPGQGNSPLHF,TGTGCCAGCAGTTCCCCGGGACAGGGAAATTCACCCCTCCACTTT
once,TRBV5-6,NA,TRBJ1-3,CASSSGLVSGNTIYF,TGTGCCAGCAGCTCGGGACTGGTCTCTGGAAACACCATATATTTT
NA,TRBV2,NA,TRBJ1-4,CASTHRDSGEKLFF,TGTGCCAGCACCCACCGGGATTCGGGCGAAAAACTGTTTTTT
few,TRBV28,TRBD1,TRBJ2-7,CASSPPGQNNYEQYF,TGTGCCAGCAGTCCACCGGGACAGAATAACTACGAGCAGTACTTC
once,TRBV3-1/TRBV3-2,NA,TRBJ1-2,CASSPLGGTPSNYGYTF,TGTGCCAGCAGCCCCCTGGGGGGGACCCCCTCTAACTATGGCTACACCTTC
NA,TRBV29-1,TRBD1,TRBJ1-1,CSVEDRGLNTEAFF,TGCAGCGTTGAGGACAGGGGACTGAACACTGAAGCTTTCTTT
once,TRBV6-4,NA,TRBJ2-3,CASSDSGGSTDTQYF,TGTGCCAGCAGTGACTCGGGCGGGAGCACAGATACGCAGTATTTT
NA,TRBV3-1/TRBV3-2,TRBD1,TRBJ2-6,CASSQYDRGSSGANVLTF,TGTGCCAGCAGCCAGTACGACAGGGGGTCCTCTGGGGCCAACGTCCTGACTTTC
NA,TRBV28,NA,TRBJ1-1,CASSRRGGGAEAFF,TGTGCCAGCAGCCGGAGGGGCGGTGGAGCTGAAGCTTTCTTT
once,TRBV7-2,NA,TRBJ2-2,CASSPVGRRGELFF,TGTGCCAGCAGCCCCGTGGGGAGGCGCGGGGAGCTGTTTTTT
NA,TRBV6-6,TRBD2,TRBJ2-1,CASQLATYNEQFF,TGTGCCAGTCAACTAGCGACTTACAATGAGCAGTTCTTC
NA,TRBV6-6,NA,TRBJ2-3,CASSYEEATDTQYF,TGTGCCAGCAGTTACGAGGAAGCCACAGATACGCAGTATTTT
once,TRBV19,NA,TRBJ2-1,CASSPILMGLPRNEQFF,TGTGCCAGTAGCCCTATCCTCATGGGACTCCCCAGAAATGAGCAGTTCTTC
NA,TRBV6-6,TRBD1,TRBJ2-3,CASSRQRDRESTDTQYF,TGTGCCAGCAGCCGACAACGAGACAGGGAGAGCACAGATACGCAGTATTTT
NA,TRBV28,TRBD1,TRBJ1-4,CASSFERDRVFTEKLFF,TGTGCCAGCAGTTTTGAGCGAGACAGGGTATTCACTGAAAAACTGTTTTTT
NA,TRBV7-3,NA,TRBJ1-6,CASSLTGRDESSLHF,TGTGCCAGCAGCTTAACAGGGAGGGATGAGTCATCCCTCCACTTT
NA,TRBV5-4,NA,TRBJ2-2,CASSSPGTGELFF,TGTGCCAGCAGCTCCCCGGGCACCGGGGAGCTGTTTTTT
few,TRBV5-5,NA,TRBJ1-5,CASSPSSQGSQPQHF,TGTGCCAGCAGCCCCTCCTCTCAGGGTTCACAGCCCCAGCATTTT
NA,TRBV7-2,NA,TRBJ1-2,CASSLVRVSNYGYTF,TGTGCCAGCAGCTTGGTCCGGGTATCTAACTATGGCTACACCTTC
NA,TRBV5-1,TRBD1,TRBJ2-1,CASSSGTGIWNEQFF,TGCGCCAGCAGTTCCGGGACAGGGATATGGAATGAGCAGTTCTTC
once,TRBV11-2,TRBD1,TRBJ1-3,CASSLGPGGSGNTIYF,TGTGCCAGCAGCTTAGGTCCAGGGGGGTCTGGAAACACCATATATTTT
NA,TRBV4-2,NA,TRBJ2-1,CASSQEAEALNEQFF,TGTGCCAGCAGCCAAGAAGCGGAGGCCTTAAATGAGCAGTTCTTC
NA,TRBV25-1,TRBD1,TRBJ2-7,CASSEDRGYEQYF,TGTGCCAGCAGTGAGGACAGGGGTTACGAGCAGTACTTC
NA,TRBV27,NA,TRBJ1-5,CASSFAGVKRQPQHF,TGTGCCAGCAGTTTTGCAGGGGTGAAGAGACAGCCCCAGCATTTT
NA,TRBV19,NA,TRBJ1-4,CASSIMYRAEKLFF,TGTGCCAGTAGTATTATGTACAGGGCTGAAAAACTGTTTTTT
NA,TRBV11-2,TRBD1,TRBJ2-1,CASSNRGNEQFF,TGTGCCAGCAGCAACAGGGGCAATGAGCAGTTCTTC
NA,TRBV3-1/TRBV3-2,NA,TRBJ1-2,CASSQYGGRRGYTF,TGTGCCAGCAGCCAATACGGGGGGCGCCGGGGCTACACCTTC
NA,TRBV6-1,NA,TRBJ1-2,CASSEPGWQKVGYTF,TGTGCCAGCAGTGAACCAGGGTGGCAGAAAGTGGGCTACACCTTC
NA,TRBV6-5,NA,TRBJ1-1,CASSYSGVGTEAFF,TGTGCCAGCAGTTATTCAGGGGTGGGCACTGAAGCTTTCTTT
NA,TRBV2,NA,TRBJ2-1,CASSEAYRDLFF,TGTGCCAGCAGTGAAGCGTACAGGGATCTGTTCTTC
NA,TRBV10-3,TRBD1,TRBJ2-7,CAISTGQGAPYEQYF,TGTGCCATCAGTACGGGACAGGGGGCCCCCTACGAGCAGTACTTC
NA,TRBV7-9,TRBD1,TRBJ2-7,CASSLISGQGLYF,TGTGCCAGCAGCCTTATCTCGGGACAGGGGCTGTACTTC
NA,TRBV11-3,TRBD2,TRBJ2-5,CASSLGAGTSQETQYF,TGTGCCAGCAGCTTAGGGGCCGGGACTAGCCAAGAGACCCAGTACTTC
NA,TRBV7-7,NA,TRBJ2-5,CASSLGQGWNLQETQYF,TGTGCCAGCAGCTTAGGACAAGGTTGGAACCTGCAAGAGACCCAGTACTTC
NA,TRBV7-3,NA,TRBJ1-6,CASSLMSGSYNSPLHF,TGTGCCAGCAGCTTAATGAGTGGCTCCTATAATTCACCCCTCCACTTT
few,TRBV9,TRBD1,TRBJ2-2,CASSVRTGGSPGELFF,TGTGCCAGCAGCGTTAGGACAGGGGGTAGCCCCGGGGAGCTGTTTTTT